The 13 T cell receptor beta chains given below trace back to one sample, sequenced in a study of cytomegalovirus exposure and HLA in healthy donors. Profiling relied on immunoSEQ multiplex PCR, and the TCRdb table lists in-frame clones only, not all of them. The sample holds tens of thousands of clones, approximately 94% seen once. Source material: PBMCs. These receptors all come from a woman under 30 in good health and CMV-seropositive.

V is TRBV4-1 and J is TRBJ2-2; D uncertain. V was pared by 0 bases and J by 6 bases, with 5 bases between. The CDR3 is made up of 13 amino acids. Per the germline V gene, CDR1 is MGHRA and CDR2 is YSYEKL. CDR3 amino acids: CASSQDPAGELFF. The CDR3 coding sequence is TGCGCCAGCAGCCAAGATCCAGCCGGGGAGCTGTTTTTT.

The chain couples TRBV9 to TRBJ2-2; no firm D call. The germline gives CDR1 SGDLS, CDR2 YYNGEE. The CDR3 sequence is 16 residues long. The V end was cut by 0 bases, the J end by 0 bases, with 9 bases between. CDR3 DNA: TGTGCCAGCAGCGTAGGGTTAACTTCGAACACCGGGGAGCTGTTTTTT. The encoded protein is CASSVGLTSNTGELFF.

The chain is built from TRBV10-3 and TRBJ2-3; D is ambiguous. This CDR3 has 17 residues. Germline assignment: CDR1 ENHRY and CDR2 SYGVKD. Trimming took off 1 base at V and 2 bases at J, with 16 bases between the two ends. The CDR3 sequence: CAISEYRYTEHTDTQYF. In nucleotides, the CDR3 is TGTGCCATCAGTGAGTACCGATACACGGAGCACACAGATACGCAGTATTTT.

This clone has only one observation. V gene TRBV25-1 combines with J gene TRBJ2-1; TRBD2 aligns across 13 bases. Trimming at V came to 3 bases and at J to 7 bases, leaving 3 bases not matched to a gene. Germline V CDR1 and CDR2: MGHDK, SYGVNS. The CDR3 is made up of 15 amino acids. CDR3: CASSEGLAGFNEQFF. The CDR3 DNA is TGTGCCAGCAGTGAGGGACTAGCGGGATTTAATGAGCAGTTCTTC.

The rearrangement joins TRBV6-1 to TRBJ1-1, with D unclear. V dropped 4 bases and J dropped 4 bases, with 16 bases sitting between them. The CDR3 loop spans 15 amino acids. Germline values: CDR1 MNHNS, CDR2 SASEGT. This chain's CDR3 is CASSGPRPKATEAFF. For the CDR3, the DNA is TGTGCCAGCAGTGGTCCCCGTCCTAAAGCCACTGAAGCTTTCTTT.

The rearrangement joins TRBV6-5 to TRBJ1-6, with 7 positions matching TRBD1. From germline, CDR1 is MNHEY and CDR2 SVGAGI. V gave up 2 bases and J gave up 7 bases; unmatched junction bases: 5. CDR3 length equals 15 residues. Written as DNA, the CDR3 is TGTGCCAGCAGTTACACCGACAGGGAGAATTCACCCCTCCACTTT. Encoded protein: CASSYTDRENSPLHF.

The rearrangement joins TRBV5-6 to TRBJ1-1; D is perhaps TRBD1 (5 bases). CDR3 length: 14 residues. Trimming stripped 0 bases from V and 5 bases from J, with 11 bases between. Germline loops: CDR1 SGHDT, CDR2 YYEEEE. The CDR3 reads CASSLEGFWTEAFF. The CDR3 DNA sequence: TGTGCCAGCAGCTTGGAGGGGTTTTGGACTGAAGCTTTCTTT.

This chain connects TRBV28 to TRBJ1-5; TRBD1 might be the D (6 bases). Germline CDR1 reads MDHEN; CDR2 reads SYDVKM. Between the trimmed V and J ends, which lost 2 bases and 6 bases, there was a span of 14 bases. The CDR3 has 15 amino acids. The CDR3 loop reads CASSLESAGVQPQHF. The CDR3 nucleotides read TGTGCCAGCAGTTTAGAGTCGGCAGGGGTTCAGCCCCAGCATTTT.

The chain has TRBV5-1 and TRBJ2-3, with 12 bases identical to TRBD2. Trimming cost V 2 bases and J 0 bases; bases outside gene matches: 4. The V gene's germline CDR1 is SGHRS and CDR2 YFSETQ. The CDR3 consists of 17 residues. In DNA form, the CDR3 reads TGCGCCAGCAGCTTTCGCGGACTAGCGGGGAGCACAGATACGCAGTATTTT. It is translated as CASSFRGLAGSTDTQYF.

The rearrangement uses TRBV2 and TRBJ2-3, with 10 bases matching TRBD2. This CDR3 comprises 14 residues. V gave up 7 bases and J gave up 1 base; unmatched junction bases: 2. CDR1 is SNHLY, CDR2 FYNNEI, per germline. This chain's CDR3 is CASKGTSGTDTQYF. CDR3 DNA: TGTGCCAGCAAAGGGACTAGCGGCACAGATACGCAGTATTTT. Filled out from reference TRBV2 and TRBJ2-3, the complete variable domain reads EPEVTQTPSHQVTQMGQEVILRCVPISNHLYFYWYRQILGQKVEFLVSFYNNEISEKSEIFDDQFSVERPDGSNFTLKIRSTKLEDSAMYFCASKGTSGTDTQYFGPGTRLTVL.

The chain links TRBV27 to TRBJ2-7; 12 nucleotides line up with TRBD1. This CDR3 is 17 amino acids long. Germline trimming cut 2 bases from V and 2 bases from J; bases unmatched to any gene: 7. Germline CDR1 and CDR2: MNHEY and SMNVEV (reference sequence). CDR3: CASSLQIRDRGPYEQYF. The CDR3, as DNA: TGTGCCAGCAGTTTACAAATCCGGGACAGGGGGCCCTACGAGCAGTACTTC.

The rearrangement joins TRBV27 to TRBJ2-5, with TRBD2 matching over 8 bases. CDR3 length: 16 residues. After removal of 6 bases from V and 2 bases from J, the junction contained 11 bases not matched to a gene. Germline-derived CDR1 and CDR2 are MNHEY and SMNVEV (reference sequence). Written as DNA, the CDR3 is TGTGCCAGCAGACCCCGCGGGGGGACCAAACAAGAGACCCAGTACTTC. It translates to CASRPRGGTKQETQYF.

This clone was recorded once. The rearrangement joins TRBV7-9 to TRBJ1-4; 7 nucleotides align to TRBD1. CDR1 is SEHNR and CDR2 is FQNEAQ in the germline V gene (reference sequence). Germline trimming cut 0 bases from V and 8 bases from J; bases unmatched to any gene: 12. The CDR3 sequence is 17 residues long. The CDR3 DNA follows: TGTGCCAGCAGCTTAGCAATACGACAGGGACGCTTCGAAAAACTGTTTTTT. It is translated as CASSLAIRQGRFEKLFF.